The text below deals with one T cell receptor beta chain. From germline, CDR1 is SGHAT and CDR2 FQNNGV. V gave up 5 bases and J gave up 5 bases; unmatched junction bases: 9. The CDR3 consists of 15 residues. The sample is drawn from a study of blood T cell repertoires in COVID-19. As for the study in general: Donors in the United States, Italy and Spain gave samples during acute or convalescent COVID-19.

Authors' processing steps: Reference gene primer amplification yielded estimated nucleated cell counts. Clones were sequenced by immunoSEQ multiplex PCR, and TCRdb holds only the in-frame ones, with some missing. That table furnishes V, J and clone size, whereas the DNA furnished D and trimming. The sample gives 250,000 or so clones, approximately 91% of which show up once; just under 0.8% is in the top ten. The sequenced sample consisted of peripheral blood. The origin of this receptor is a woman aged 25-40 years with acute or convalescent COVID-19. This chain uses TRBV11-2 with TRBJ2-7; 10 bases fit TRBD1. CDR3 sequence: CASSHPGQGSHEQYF. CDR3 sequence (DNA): TGTGCCAGCAGCCACCCGGGACAGGGGTCCCACGAGCAGTACTTC.